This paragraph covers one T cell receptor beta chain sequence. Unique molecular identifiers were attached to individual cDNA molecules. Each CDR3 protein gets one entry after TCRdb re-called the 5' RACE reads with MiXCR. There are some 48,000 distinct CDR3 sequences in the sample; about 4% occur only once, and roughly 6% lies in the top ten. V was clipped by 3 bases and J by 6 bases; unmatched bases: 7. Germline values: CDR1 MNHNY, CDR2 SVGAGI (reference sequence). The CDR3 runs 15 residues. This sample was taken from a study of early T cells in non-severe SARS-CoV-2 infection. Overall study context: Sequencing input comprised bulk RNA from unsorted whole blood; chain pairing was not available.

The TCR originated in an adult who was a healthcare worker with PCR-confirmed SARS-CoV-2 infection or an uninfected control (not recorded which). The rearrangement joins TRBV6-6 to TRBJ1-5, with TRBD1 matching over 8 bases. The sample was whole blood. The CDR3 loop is CASSYPGQGGQPQHF. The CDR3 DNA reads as TGTGCCAGCAGTTATCCTGGACAGGGAGGTCAGCCCCAGCATTTT.